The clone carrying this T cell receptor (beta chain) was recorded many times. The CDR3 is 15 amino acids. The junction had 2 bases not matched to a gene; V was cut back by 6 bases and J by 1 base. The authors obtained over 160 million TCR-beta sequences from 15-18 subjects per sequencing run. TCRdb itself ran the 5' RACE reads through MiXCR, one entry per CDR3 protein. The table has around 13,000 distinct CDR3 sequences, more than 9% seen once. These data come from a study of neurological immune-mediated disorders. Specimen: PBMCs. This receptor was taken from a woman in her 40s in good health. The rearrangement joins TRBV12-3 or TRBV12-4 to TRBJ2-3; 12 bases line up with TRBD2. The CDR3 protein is CASSSSGRGTDTQYF. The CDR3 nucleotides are TGTGCCAGCAGCTCTAGCGGGAGGGGCACAGATACGCAGTATTTT.